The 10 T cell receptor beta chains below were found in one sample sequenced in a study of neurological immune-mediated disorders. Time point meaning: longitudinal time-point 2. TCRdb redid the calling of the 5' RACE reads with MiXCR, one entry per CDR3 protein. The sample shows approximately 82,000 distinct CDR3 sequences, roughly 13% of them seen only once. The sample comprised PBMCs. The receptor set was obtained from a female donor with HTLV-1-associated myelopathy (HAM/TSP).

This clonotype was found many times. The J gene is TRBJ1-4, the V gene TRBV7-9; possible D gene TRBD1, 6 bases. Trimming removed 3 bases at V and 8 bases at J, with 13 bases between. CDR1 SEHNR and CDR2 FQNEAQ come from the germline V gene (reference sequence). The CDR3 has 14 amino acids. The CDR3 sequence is CASSFVTGGEKLFF. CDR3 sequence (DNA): TGTGCCAGCAGCTTTGTGACAGGAGGCGAAAAACTGTTTTTT.

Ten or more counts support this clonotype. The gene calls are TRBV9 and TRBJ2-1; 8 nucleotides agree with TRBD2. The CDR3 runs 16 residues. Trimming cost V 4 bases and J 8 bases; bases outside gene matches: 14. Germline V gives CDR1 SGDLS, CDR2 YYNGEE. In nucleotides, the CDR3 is TGTGCCAGCAGCCTTGCCGGGCGGGGGGCCGGCGATGAGCAGTTCTTC. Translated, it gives CASSLAGRGAGDEQFF.

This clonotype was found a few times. As DNA, the CDR3 is TGTGCCAGCTCACCCCCCGGGACGGCCAAAAACATTCAGTACTTC. Its protein is CASSPPGTAKNIQYF. The chain couples TRBV18 to TRBJ2-4; D could derive from TRBD1 or TRBD2 (5 bases each). Germline-derived CDR1 and CDR2 are KGHSH and LQKENI. Trimming shortened V by 3 bases and J by 1 base, and 10 bases separated the two germline ends. This CDR3 comprises 15 residues.

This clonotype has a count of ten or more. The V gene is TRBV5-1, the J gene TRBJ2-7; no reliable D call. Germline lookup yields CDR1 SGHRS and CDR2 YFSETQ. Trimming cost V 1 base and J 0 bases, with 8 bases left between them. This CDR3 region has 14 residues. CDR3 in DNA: TGCGCCAGCAGCTTGATAGAAAGCTCCTACGAGCAGTACTTC. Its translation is CASSLIESSYEQYF. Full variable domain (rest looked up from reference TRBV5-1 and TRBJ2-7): KAGVTQTPRYLIKTRGQQVTLSCSPISGHRSVSWYQQTPGQGLQFLFEYFSETQRNKGNFPGRFSGRQFSNSRSEMNVSTLELGDSALYLCASSLIESSYEQYFGPGTRLTVT.

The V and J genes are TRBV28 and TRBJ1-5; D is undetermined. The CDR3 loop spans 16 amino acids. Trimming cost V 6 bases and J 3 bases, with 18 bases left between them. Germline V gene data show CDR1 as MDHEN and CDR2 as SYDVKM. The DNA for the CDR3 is TGTGCCAGCAGCCCTCGTACGTGGTCGCTCAATCAGCCCCAGCATTTT. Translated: CASSPRTWSLNQPQHF.

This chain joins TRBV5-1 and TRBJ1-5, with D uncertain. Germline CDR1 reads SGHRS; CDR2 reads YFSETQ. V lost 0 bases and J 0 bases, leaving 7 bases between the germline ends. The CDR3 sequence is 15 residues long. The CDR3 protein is CASSLDPLSNQPQHF. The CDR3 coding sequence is TGCGCCAGCAGCTTGGATCCCCTTAGCAATCAGCCCCAGCATTTT.

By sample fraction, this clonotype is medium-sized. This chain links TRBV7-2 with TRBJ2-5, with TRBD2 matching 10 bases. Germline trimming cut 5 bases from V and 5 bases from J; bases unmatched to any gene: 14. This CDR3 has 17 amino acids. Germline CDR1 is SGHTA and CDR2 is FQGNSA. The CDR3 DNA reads TGTGCCAGCAGCGAGGCCCCGGGACTAGCGAGGCTTGAGACCCAGTACTTC. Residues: CASSEAPGLARLETQYF. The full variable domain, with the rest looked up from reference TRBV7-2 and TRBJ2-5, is GAGVSQSPSNKVTEKGKDVELRCDPISGHTALYWYRQSLGQGLEFLIYFQGNSAPDKSGLPSDRFSAERTGGSVSTLTIQRTQQEDSAVYLCASSEAPGLARLETQYFGPGTRLLVL.

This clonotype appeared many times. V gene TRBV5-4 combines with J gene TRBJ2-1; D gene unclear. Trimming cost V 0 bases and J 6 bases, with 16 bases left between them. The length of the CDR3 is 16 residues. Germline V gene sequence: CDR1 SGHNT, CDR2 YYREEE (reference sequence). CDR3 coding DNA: TGTGCCAGCAGCTTGGAGGGCAGGTCGCCCCTCAATGAGCAGTTCTTC. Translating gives CASSLEGRSPLNEQFF.

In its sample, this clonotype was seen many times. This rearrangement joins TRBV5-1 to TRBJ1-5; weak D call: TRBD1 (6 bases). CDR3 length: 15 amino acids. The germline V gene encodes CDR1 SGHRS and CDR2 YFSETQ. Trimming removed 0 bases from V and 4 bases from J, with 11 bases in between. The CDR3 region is CASSLGDRTNQPQHF. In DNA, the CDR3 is TGCGCCAGCAGCTTGGGTGACAGGACTAATCAGCCCCAGCATTTT. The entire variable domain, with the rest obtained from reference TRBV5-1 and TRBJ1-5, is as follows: KAGVTQTPRYLIKTRGQQVTLSCSPISGHRSVSWYQQTPGQGLQFLFEYFSETQRNKGNFPGRFSGRQFSNSRSEMNVSTLELGDSALYLCASSLGDRTNQPQHFGDGTRLSIL.

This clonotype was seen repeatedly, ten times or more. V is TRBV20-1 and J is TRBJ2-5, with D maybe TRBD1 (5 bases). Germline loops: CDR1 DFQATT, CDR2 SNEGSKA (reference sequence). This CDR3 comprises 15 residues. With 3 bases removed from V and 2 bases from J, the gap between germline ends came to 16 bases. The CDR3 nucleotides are TGCAGTGCTAGTGGATGGACAACCGGACAAGAGACCCAGTACTTC. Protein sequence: CSASGWTTGQETQYF.